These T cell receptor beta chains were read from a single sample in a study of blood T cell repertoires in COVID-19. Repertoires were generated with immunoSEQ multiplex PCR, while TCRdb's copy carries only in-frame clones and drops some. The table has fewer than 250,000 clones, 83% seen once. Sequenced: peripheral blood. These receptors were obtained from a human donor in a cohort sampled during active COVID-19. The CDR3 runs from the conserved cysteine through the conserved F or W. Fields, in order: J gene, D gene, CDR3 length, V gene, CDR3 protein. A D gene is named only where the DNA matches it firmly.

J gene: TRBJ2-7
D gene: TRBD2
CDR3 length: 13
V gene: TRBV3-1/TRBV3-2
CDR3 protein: CASSQGGAYEQYF

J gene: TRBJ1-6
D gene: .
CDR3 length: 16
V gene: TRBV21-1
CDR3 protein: CARNWTVNSYNSPLHF

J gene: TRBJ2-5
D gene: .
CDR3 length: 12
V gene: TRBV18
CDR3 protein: CASSPSEETQYF

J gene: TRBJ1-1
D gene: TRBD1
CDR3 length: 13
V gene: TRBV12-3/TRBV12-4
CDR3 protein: CASSWTGNTEAFF

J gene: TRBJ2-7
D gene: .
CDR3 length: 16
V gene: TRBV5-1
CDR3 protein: CASSLAPDRSAYEQYF

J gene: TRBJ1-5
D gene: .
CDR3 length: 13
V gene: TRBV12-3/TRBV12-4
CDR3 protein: CATNTNSNQPQHF

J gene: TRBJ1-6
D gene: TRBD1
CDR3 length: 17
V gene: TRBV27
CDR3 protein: CASSGQGNPTYNSPLHF

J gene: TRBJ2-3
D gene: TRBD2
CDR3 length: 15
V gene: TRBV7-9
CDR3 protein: CASSRGGGATDTQYF

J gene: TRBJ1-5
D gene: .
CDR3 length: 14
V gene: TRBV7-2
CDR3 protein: CASSLEGGPQPQHF

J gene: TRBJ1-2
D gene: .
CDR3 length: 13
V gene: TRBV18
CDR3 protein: CASSPYPQDGYTF

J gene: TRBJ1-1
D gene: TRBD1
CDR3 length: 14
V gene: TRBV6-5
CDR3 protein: CASTRRQGSTEAFF

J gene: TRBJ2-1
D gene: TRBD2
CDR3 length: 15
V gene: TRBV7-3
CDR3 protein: CASSEAGGLMDEQFF

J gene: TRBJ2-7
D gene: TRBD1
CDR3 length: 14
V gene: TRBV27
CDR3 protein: CASSSEQGVRRQYF

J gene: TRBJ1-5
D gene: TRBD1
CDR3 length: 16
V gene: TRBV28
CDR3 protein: CASSFRQGASSQPQHF

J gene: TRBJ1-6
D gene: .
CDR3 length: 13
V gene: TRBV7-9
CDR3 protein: CASSADRWKPLHF

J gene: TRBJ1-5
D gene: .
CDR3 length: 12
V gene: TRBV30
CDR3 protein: CAWRQSNQPQHF

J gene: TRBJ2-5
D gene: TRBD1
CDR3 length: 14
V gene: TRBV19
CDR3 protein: CASSSNRGGETQYF

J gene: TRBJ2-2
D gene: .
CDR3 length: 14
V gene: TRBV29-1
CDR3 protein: CSAPLAGGTGELFF

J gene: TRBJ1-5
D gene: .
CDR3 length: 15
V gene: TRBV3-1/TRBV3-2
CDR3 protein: CASSQDRDSNQPQHF

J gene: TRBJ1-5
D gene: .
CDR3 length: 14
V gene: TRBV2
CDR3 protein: CASSEVGARQPQHF

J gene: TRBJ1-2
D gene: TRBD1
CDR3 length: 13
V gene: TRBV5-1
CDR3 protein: CASSSGDRRGYTF

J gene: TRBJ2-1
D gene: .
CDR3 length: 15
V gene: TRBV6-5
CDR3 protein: CASSYGSAADGEQFF

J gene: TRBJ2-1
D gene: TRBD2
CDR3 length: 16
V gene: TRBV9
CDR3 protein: CASSVGSSGGNNEQFF

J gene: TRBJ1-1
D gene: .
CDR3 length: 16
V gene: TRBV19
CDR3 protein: CASSDPQRQPNTEAFF

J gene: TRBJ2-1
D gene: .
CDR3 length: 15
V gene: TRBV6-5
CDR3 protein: CASRNRVLNLNEQFF